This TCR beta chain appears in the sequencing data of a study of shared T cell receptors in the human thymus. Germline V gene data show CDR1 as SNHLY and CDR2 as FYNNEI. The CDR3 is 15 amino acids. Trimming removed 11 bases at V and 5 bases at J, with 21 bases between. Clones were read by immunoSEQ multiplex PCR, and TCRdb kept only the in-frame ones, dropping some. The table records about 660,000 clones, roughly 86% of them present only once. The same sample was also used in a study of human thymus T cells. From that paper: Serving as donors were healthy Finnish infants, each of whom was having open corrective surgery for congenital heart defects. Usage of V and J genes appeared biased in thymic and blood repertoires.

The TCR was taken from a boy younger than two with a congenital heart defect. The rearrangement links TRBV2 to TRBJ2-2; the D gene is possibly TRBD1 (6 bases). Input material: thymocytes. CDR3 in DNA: TGTGCCTCCCGAGGGTGGGACACCCCAACCGGGGAGCTGTTTTTT. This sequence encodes CASRGWDTPTGELFF.